The rows below give T cell receptor beta chains drawn from one sample of a study of T cells after yellow fever vaccination. TCRdb reprocessed the 5' RACE reads via MiXCR and lists one record per CDR3 protein. The table shows 550,000 or so distinct CDR3 sequences, with 15% to 20% occurring only once. The sample was PBMCs, taken 15 days after the yellow fever booster vaccination. The source of these receptors is a man aged 25-40 years who received the YFV17D yellow fever vaccine. The CDR3 runs from the conserved cysteine through the conserved F or W. A D gene is named only where the DNA matches it firmly. Clone sizes are given selectively: once, few, many, or a class where the clone is expanded.

>few|TRBJ2-1|-|TRBV7-2|13
TGTGCCAGCAGCTTAGGCTCTAGCTCTTTCCAGTTCTTC
CASSLGSSSFQFF
>-|TRBJ2-2|-|TRBV20-1|13
TGCAGTGCCAACAGGGAGGGGACCGGGGAGCTGTTTTTT
CSANREGTGELFF
>-|TRBJ2-2|-|TRBV12-3/TRBV12-4|15
TGTGCCAGCAGTTTAGCCTCAGGGATGACCGGGGAGCTGTTTTTT
CASSLASGMTGELFF
>few|TRBJ2-3|TRBD2|TRBV10-3|16
TGTGCCATCAGCAGGACTAGCGGGATGGGCACAGATACGCAGTATTTT
CAISRTSGMGTDTQYF
>-|TRBJ2-2|-|TRBV20-1|14
TGCAGTGCCCTAGGGGTCAGCCAGACCGGGGAGCTGTTTTTT
CSALGVSQTGELFF
>few|TRBJ2-7|-|TRBV20-1|13
TGCAGTGCTAGTTCAAGCAGCTCCTACGAGCAGTACTTC
CSASSSSSYEQYF
>-|TRBJ2-1|TRBD1|TRBV6-1|14
TGTGCCAGCAGTCCGTGGACAGGGGTCAATGAGCAGTTCTTC
CASSPWTGVNEQFF
>few|TRBJ2-7|-|TRBV28|13
TGTGCCAGCAGAACGTCCAGGGTTCACGAGCAGTACTTC
CASRTSRVHEQYF
>many|TRBJ2-3|-|TRBV5-1|14
TGCGCCAGCAGCTCGCGGACCCACACAGATACGCAGTATTTT
CASSSRTHTDTQYF
>-|TRBJ1-6|TRBD1|TRBV7-2|14
TGTGCCAGCAGCTTTCGGACAGGGGATTCACCCCTCCACTTT
CASSFRTGDSPLHF
>few|TRBJ2-3|-|TRBV4-2|15
TGTGCCAGCAGCCCCCGGGACGGAAGCCTAGATACGCAGTATTTT
CASSPRDGSLDTQYF